Listed below are T cell receptor beta chains from one sample, sequenced in a study of blood T cell repertoires in COVID-19. Repertoires were generated with immunoSEQ multiplex PCR, while TCRdb's copy carries only in-frame clones and drops some. The table records some 170,000 clones, about 80% of them present only once. Sequencing input: peripheral blood. All receptors derive from a man aged 60 to 75 with acute or convalescent COVID-19. Each CDR3 is given with its conserved first and last residue.

V gene	J gene	CDR3 protein
TRBV9	TRBJ2-5	CASSGASGGAAETQYF
TRBV6-5	TRBJ2-1	CASSAGLASDEQFF
TRBV24-1	TRBJ2-1	CATSDLHKGGKRREQFF
TRBV18	TRBJ2-2	CASSPQSGGLGELFF
TRBV4-1	TRBJ2-7	CASSQKDTAGGEQYF
TRBV5-1	TRBJ2-2	CASTLWTGGTGELFF
TRBV19	TRBJ1-1	CATRDGGMNTEAFF
TRBV21-1	TRBJ2-3	CAPNAGPLIDTQYF
TRBV2	TRBJ2-3	CASSRSSAGDTQYF
TRBV5-1	TRBJ1-1	CASSLLGSEAFF
TRBV12-5	TRBJ2-7	CASGSFTGSYHEQYF
TRBV25-1	TRBJ2-5	CASSDAGASKETQYF
TRBV27	TRBJ2-7	CASSAYGTGSNEQYF
TRBV5-4	TRBJ2-2	CASSWGQGIGTGELFF
TRBV18	TRBJ2-6	CASSPPFGGSGANVLTF
TRBV7-9	TRBJ2-5	CASSPSLAGEETQYF
TRBV5-6	TRBJ1-1	CASSAGQKAFF
TRBV6-5	TRBJ1-4	CASSPTGVNEKLFF
TRBV30	TRBJ1-1	CAWSELKGRTEAFF
TRBV3-1/TRBV3-2	TRBJ1-5	CASSQGTGVQPQHF
TRBV5-4	TRBJ2-1	CASSLAGSGGSQFF
TRBV19	TRBJ1-2	CASSIGAGGGGGYTF
TRBV5-1	TRBJ1-1	CASLPTGTGDTEAFF
TRBV5-6	TRBJ2-4	CASSLRDIQYF
TRBV9	TRBJ2-7	CASSTGPGTGIYEQYF
TRBV29-1	TRBJ1-1	CSVEVRQGSTEAFF
TRBV3-1/TRBV3-2	TRBJ2-1	CASSPGGGTKNNEQFF
TRBV5-4	TRBJ1-1	CASNTGTDNTEAFF
TRBV9	TRBJ1-3	CASSVAYRGSSGNTIYF
TRBV4-1	TRBJ1-2	CASSQDKTGGGYTF
TRBV6-5	TRBJ1-2	CASSPDRVGRGYTF
TRBV11-2	TRBJ1-2	CASSLVGTVLYHTF
TRBV4-1	TRBJ2-1	CASSRGDGTGPNEQFF
TRBV7-3	TRBJ1-1	CASSPVGGGNTEAFF
TRBV5-4	TRBJ2-3	CASSFGQGKGTDTQYF
TRBV2	TRBJ1-2	CASRLGEELNYGYTF
TRBV6-5	TRBJ2-5	CASRSVGVQETQYF